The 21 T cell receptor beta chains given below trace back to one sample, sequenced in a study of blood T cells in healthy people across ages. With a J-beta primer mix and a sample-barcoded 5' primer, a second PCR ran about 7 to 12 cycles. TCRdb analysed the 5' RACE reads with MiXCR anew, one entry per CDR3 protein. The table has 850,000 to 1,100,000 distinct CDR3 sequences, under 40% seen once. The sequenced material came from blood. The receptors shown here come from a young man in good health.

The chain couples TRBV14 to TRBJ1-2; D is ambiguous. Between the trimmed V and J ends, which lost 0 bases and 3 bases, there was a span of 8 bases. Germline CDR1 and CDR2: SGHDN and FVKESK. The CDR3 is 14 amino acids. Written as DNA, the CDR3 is TGTGCCAGCAGCCAAGAGTCGGCTTACTATGGCTACACCTTC. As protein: CASSQESAYYGYTF.

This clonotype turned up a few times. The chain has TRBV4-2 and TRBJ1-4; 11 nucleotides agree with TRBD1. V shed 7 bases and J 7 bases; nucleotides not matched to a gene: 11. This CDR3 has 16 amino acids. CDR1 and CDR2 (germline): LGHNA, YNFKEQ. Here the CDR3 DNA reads TGTGCCAGCACTAACGAATACGGGACAGGGGGTGAAAAACTGTTTTTT. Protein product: CASTNEYGTGGEKLFF.

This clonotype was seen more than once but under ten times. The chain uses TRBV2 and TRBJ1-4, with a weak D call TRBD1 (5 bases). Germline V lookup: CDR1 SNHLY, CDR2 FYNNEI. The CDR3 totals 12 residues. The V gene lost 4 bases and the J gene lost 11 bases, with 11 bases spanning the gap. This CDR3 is CASSGDSGKLFF. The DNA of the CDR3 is TGTGCCAGCAGTGGGGACTCCGGGAAACTGTTTTTT.

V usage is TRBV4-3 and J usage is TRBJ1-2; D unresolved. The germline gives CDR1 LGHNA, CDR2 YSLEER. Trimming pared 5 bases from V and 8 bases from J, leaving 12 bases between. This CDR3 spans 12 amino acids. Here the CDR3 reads CASSASAGGYTF. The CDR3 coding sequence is TGCGCCAGCAGCGCTTCGGCCGGAGGCTACACCTTC.

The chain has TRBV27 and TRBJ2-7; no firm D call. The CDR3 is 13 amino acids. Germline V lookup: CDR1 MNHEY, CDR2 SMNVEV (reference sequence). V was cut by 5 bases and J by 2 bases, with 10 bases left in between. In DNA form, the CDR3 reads TGTGCCAGCAGTCCCCTTGATCCCTACGAGCAGTACTTC. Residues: CASSPLDPYEQYF.

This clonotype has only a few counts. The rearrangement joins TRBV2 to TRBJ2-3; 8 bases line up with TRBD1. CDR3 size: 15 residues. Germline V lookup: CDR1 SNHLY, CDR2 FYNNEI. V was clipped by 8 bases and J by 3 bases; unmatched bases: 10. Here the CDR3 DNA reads TGTGCCAGCTCCACAATAGACAGGGGAACAGATACGCAGTATTTT. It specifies CASSTIDRGTDTQYF.

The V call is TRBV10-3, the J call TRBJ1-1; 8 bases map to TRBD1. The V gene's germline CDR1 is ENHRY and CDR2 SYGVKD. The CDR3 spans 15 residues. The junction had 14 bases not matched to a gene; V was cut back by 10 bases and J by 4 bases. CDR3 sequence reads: CATLNPTGVFTEAFF. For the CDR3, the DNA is TGTGCCACCCTGAACCCGACAGGGGTATTCACTGAAGCTTTCTTT.

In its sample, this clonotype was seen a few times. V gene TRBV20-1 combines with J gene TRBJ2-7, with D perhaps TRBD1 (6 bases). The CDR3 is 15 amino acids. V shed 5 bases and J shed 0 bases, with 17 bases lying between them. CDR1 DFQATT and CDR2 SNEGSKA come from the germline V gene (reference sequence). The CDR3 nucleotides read TGCAGTGCTCAGGGGTCCGGGGAAAGCTCCTACGAGCAGTACTTC. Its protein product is CSAQGSGESSYEQYF.

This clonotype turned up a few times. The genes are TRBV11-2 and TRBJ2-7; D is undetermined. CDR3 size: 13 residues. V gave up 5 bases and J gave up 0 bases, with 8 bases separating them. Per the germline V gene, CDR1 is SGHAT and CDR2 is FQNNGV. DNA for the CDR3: TGTGCCAGCAGCCCGAGCAACTCCTACGAGCAGTACTTC. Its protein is CASSPSNSYEQYF.

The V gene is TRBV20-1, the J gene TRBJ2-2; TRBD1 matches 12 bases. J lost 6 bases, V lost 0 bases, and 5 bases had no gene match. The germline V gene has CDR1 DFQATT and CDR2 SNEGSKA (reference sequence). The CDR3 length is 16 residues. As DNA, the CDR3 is TGCAGTGCTAGAGATGGGGACAGGGGGCAATCCGGGGAGCTGTTTTTT. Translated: CSARDGDRGQSGELFF.

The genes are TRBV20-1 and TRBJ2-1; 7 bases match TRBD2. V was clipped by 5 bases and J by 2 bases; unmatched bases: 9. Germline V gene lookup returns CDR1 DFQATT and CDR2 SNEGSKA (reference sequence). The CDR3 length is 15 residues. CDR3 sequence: CSALPAGVAYNEQFF. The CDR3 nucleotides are TGCAGTGCTCTCCCGGCGGGGGTCGCCTACAATGAGCAGTTCTTC.

CDR3 nucleotide sequence: TGTGCCAGCAGCTTAGAAAACAGATTCACAGATACGCAGTATTTT. Amino acid sequence: CASSLENRFTDTQYF. The rearrangement links TRBV7-2 to TRBJ2-3; no definite D call. The germline V gene has CDR1 SGHTA and CDR2 FQGNSA. There are 15 residues in the CDR3. V lost 1 base to trimming and J lost 2 bases, with 10 bases between them.

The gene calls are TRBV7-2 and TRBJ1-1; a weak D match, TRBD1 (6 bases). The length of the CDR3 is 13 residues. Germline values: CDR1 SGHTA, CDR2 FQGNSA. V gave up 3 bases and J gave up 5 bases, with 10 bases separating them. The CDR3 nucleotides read TGTGCCAGCAGCTTCGGACAGAAAACTGAAGCTTTCTTT. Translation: CASSFGQKTEAFF.

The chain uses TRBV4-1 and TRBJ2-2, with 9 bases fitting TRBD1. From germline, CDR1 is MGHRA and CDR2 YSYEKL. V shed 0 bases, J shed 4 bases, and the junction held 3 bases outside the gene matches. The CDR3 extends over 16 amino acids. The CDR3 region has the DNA TGCGCCAGCAGCCAAGAGGGGACAGGGTCCACCGGGGAGCTGTTTTTT. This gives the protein CASSQEGTGSTGELFF.

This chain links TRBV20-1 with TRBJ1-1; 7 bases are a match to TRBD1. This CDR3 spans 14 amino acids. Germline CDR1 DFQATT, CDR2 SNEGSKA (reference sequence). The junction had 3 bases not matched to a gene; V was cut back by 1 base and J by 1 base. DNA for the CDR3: TGCAGTGCTAGAGTCAGGGACAGGAACACTGAAGCTTTCTTT. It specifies CSARVRDRNTEAFF.

CDR3 DNA: TGCAGTGCTAGAGTTGGAGGGCCGCGCACTGAAGCTTTCTTT. Its translation: CSARVGGPRTEAFF. This chain uses TRBV20-1 with TRBJ1-1, with D unresolved. The CDR3 runs to 14 residues. The germline V gene encodes CDR1 DFQATT and CDR2 SNEGSKA (reference sequence). V lost 1 base and J lost 4, with 13 bases in between.

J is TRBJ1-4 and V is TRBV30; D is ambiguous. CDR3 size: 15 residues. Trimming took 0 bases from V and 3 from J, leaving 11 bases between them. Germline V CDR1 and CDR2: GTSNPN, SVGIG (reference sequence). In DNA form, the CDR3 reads TGTGCCTGGAGTGTAGAGGGTTCGGCTAATGAAAAACTGTTTTTT. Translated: CAWSVEGSANEKLFF.

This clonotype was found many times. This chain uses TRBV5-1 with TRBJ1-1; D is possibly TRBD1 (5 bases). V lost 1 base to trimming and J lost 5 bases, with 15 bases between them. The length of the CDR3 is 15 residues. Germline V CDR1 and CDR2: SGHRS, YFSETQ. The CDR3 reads CASSLNGAGRTEAFF. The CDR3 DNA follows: TGCGCCAGCAGCTTGAACGGGGCCGGGAGGACTGAAGCTTTCTTT.

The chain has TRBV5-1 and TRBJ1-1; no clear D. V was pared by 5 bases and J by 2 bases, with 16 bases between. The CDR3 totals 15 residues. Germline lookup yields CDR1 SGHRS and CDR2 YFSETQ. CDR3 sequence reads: CASRLPTPENTEAFF. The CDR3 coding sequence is TGCGCCAGCAGATTGCCGACACCAGAAAACACTGAAGCTTTCTTT.

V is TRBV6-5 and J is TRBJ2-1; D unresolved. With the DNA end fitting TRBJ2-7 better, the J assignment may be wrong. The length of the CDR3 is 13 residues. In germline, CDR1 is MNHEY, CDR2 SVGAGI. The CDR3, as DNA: TGTGCCAGCAGTTACTCGAGAATCGATGAGCAGTACTTC. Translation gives CASSYSRIDEQYF.

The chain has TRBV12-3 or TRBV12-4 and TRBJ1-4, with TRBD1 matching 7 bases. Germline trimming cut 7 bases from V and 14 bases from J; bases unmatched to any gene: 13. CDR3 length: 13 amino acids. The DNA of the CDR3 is TGTGCCAGCACACCGGGACAGCCCCCATCGCTGTTTTTT. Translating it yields CASTPGQPPSLFF.